Described below is a single T cell receptor (beta chain) sequence and its context. Its antigen has not been determined. It has no much larger one-base neighbor in the sample; base qualities were not kept. The TCR beta CDR3 regions were amplified from RNA transcripts. A first-round RT-PCR of the TCR CDR3 used the HTBI primer set with the Qiagen OneStep RT-PCR kit. Libraries were constructed in a second round of multiplex PCR, after which size selection and purification were carried out. Sequencing of the libraries was done on an Illumina HiSeq2000 using paired-end 100 bp reads. In the authors' own workflow: Raw data were processed with SOAPnuke, discarding reads with adapters, uncalled bases, mean Phred below 15, or no exact constant-primer or identifier match. COPE v1.2.5 was used to merge the high-quality paired reads, and each unique nucleotide sequence was defined as a clonotype. MiTCR v1.1 was used to align clonotypes to the IMGT TRBV, TRBD and TRBJ reference segments. Analysis was restricted to V-J combinations with a frequency above 0.0001, which covered just over 98% of repertoires. A TCS score was defined as the ratio between F50 (clonal expansion) and ExV (chaos), using BLOSUM62-based TCRdist between CDR3 peptides within each V-J. Welch's t-statistics and random forest reduced 450 to 600 V-J features to around 14, which were used in a naive Bayes classifier (R e1071). TCRdb reanalyzed the raw reads on its own, using fastp at Q25 for trimming and MiXCR for clone calling, and kept in-frame beta chains. Here each entry gathers all rows of one CDR3 protein and keeps the most common genes and DNA. V and J calls and clone size were set by TCRdb, not the authors. This sample lists a few hundred thousand distinct CDR3 sequences; about 18% were detected once. The ten top clones hold 40% to 45% of the sample.

The data are from a study of T cells in Graves' hyperthyroidism and ophthalmopathy (dated by TCRdb to about 2019). A note on the overall study: Peripheral blood samples were taken at the time of initial diagnosis, prior to any treatment. In several Graves' hyperthyroidism patients, the study also compared T-cell repertoires from thyroid tissue with T-cell repertoires from blood. Whether ophthalmopathy could be predicted prospectively was tested in an independent validation cohort made up of fewer than 20 hyperthyroidism patients plus 17 patients who later progressed to ophthalmopathy. TCR Vbeta CDR3 sequencing of fewer than 150 peripheral blood samples (over 40 ophthalmopathy, roughly 74 hyperthyroidism and about 17 progressor patients) is reported in the paper. The roughly 91 discovery patients were randomly divided into training and test sets at a 7:3 ratio. To identify distinguishing TCR V-J signatures, a discovery cohort of 100 patients was used, comprising some 43 with Graves' ophthalmopathy and approximately 57 with stable Graves' hyperthyroidism. After sampling, hyperthyroidism patients received methimazole starting at 30 mg daily, and ophthalmopathy patients received high-dose intravenous methylprednisolone.

In the ophthalmopathy patients, disease was moderately to severely active, with a Clinical Activity Score of 3 or more, a NOSPECS grade of 4 or more, and a duration of less than 3 months. The study excluded patients with uncontrolled infections, other autoimmune diseases, pregnancy or lactation. Diagnoses were established on the basis of clinical symptoms, serum thyroxine and TRAb, thyroid ultrasound, and orbital computed tomography. PBMCs were separated from roughly 9.3 ml of fresh peripheral blood using Ficoll-Paque density gradient centrifugation. Trizol reagent was used to extract total RNA, and RNA quality was then checked on an Agilent 2100 Bioanalyzer. The CDR3 numbers 14 residues from cysteine through phenylalanine. Just the 42-base CDR3 DNA is kept, in frame starting at base 1. CDR1 and CDR2, looked up from the germline V gene, are SGHDT and YYEEEE. V and J are trimmed by 4 bases and 7 bases, and the gene matches miss 7 bases of the junction.

What the research found in general, with its limitations: Sample size was not statistically predetermined, and investigators were not blinded to group allocation. In validation, the model predicted progression to ophthalmopathy with over 65% sensitivity and roughly 75% specificity, a median of approximately 6.5 months before onset. A model built on a 13 V-J signature distinguished ophthalmopathy from stable hyperthyroidism, reaching 85% to 90% sensitivity and approximately 83% specificity in cross-validation and 80%/75% in testing. Most expanded thyroid clonotypes (frequency above 0.001) were also detected in blood, suggesting blood repertoires may reflect thyroid immune responses.

The sequence links TRBV5-6 to TRBJ1-4, and 7 junctional nucleotides match TRBD1. The sequenced sample consisted of blood. The clonotype originates from a man in his late teens or twenties with Graves' ophthalmopathy. The CDR3 has the sequence CASSRDRVSEKLFF. The DNA sequence reads TGTGCCAGCAGCCGAGACAGGGTTAGTGAAAAACTGTTTTTT.